This T cell receptor beta chain was sequenced during a study of cytomegalovirus exposure and HLA in healthy donors. The PCR had 60 Vbeta and 13 Jbeta primers. Original analysis: Later, 80 million or so unique TCR beta chains were counted in an analysis, and 10 million to 12 million of them were shared. The table came from immunoSEQ multiplex PCR; TCRdb's copy has only in-frame clones and leaves some out. D and trimming come from the DNA, and the V and J calls and clone size come from that table. The sample contains some 99,000 clones, around 70% of which appear only once. Study-level points and caveats: About 90% or about 30% of the time was how often most TCR beta V segments were productive, according to an earlier analysis.

This CDR3 region has 12 residues. Looked up from germline, CDR1 is SEHNR and CDR2 is FQNEAQ (reference sequence). Of note for this clone: Its antigen is unidentified. The junction and the germline gene differ at one end; a read error may be behind it.

The TCR originated in a woman in her sixties or seventies in good health and CMV-seropositive. This chain links TRBV7-9 with TRBJ2-7; 8 bases map to TRBD1. The sequenced sample was PBMCs. The CDR3 loop reads CSSSFIQGGQYF. The CDR3, as DNA: TGTTCCAGCAGCTTTATACAGGGGGGGCAGTACTTC.